The source of this TCR beta chain is a study of vaccination and CD4 T cells after COVID-19. Study as a whole: Of the convalescent patients, who were SARS-CoV-2 positive by nasal swab PCR, some ten had mild and one severe disease.

The Oncomine TCR Beta short-read assay sequenced DNA from cultured CD4+ T cells. One entry per CDR3 protein results from TCRdb running MiXCR on the PCR reads. The sample includes roughly 14,000 distinct CDR3 sequences, roughly 50% seen only once; the top ten take 13% to 15%. As to treatment: roughly ten-day PBMC culture with coronavirus spike peptide pools or control peptides (ViraFEST assay). The table lists this clonotype with a few counts. What it binds is unknown. Trimming took off 6 bases at V and 5 bases at J, with 16 bases between the two ends. Germline V lookup: CDR1 MDHEN, CDR2 SYDVKM. The CDR3 has 14 residues.

V is TRBV28 and J is TRBJ1-2; D is perhaps TRBD1 (6 bases). Sequencing used CD4+ T cells from blood, cultured in vitro. This TCR was sampled from a human donor who had recovered from COVID-19. CDR3 sequence reads: CASRTGTLAYGYTF. The CDR3 DNA is TGTGCCAGCAGGACCGGGACACTGGCTTATGGCTACACCTTC.